Below, 30 T cell receptor beta chains from the same sample are listed, as sequenced in a study of T-cell reconstitution after alpha-beta-depleted transplantation in children. The library targeted TCRbeta and was prepared with unique molecular identifiers. TCRdb used MiXCR to reprocess the PCR reads, holding one entry per CDR3 protein. Among more than 200,000 distinct CDR3 sequences listed, more than 20% were seen once. The source material was PBMCs, sampled before TCRalphabeta/CD19-depleted stem cell transplant. The receptors originated from a girl between 2 and 10 years old with Fanconi anemia, due to receive a stem cell transplant.

The chain links TRBV29-1 to TRBJ2-3, with D uncertain. Trimming shortened V by 3 bases and J by 1 base, and 5 bases separated the two germline ends. Germline V gene sequence: CDR1 SQVTM, CDR2 ANQGSEA. This CDR3 spans 12 amino acids. CDR3 loop: CSVDLGTDTQYF. The CDR3 DNA is TGCAGCGTTGATCTCGGCACAGATACGCAGTATTTT.

The chain couples TRBV28 to TRBJ2-5; the match to TRBD2 covers 8 bases. This CDR3 is 13 amino acids long. The V and J ends lost 6 bases and 4 bases, in that order; junction bases with no gene match: 4. Germline values: CDR1 MDHEN, CDR2 SYDVKM. The CDR3 is CASSRTSRETQYF. The CDR3 DNA is TGTGCCAGCAGCCGGACTAGCCGAGAGACCCAGTACTTC.

This chain joins TRBV9 and TRBJ2-5; 11 bases align to TRBD1. The germline V gene has CDR1 SGDLS and CDR2 YYNGEE. This CDR3 spans 15 amino acids. V gave up 3 bases and J gave up 5 bases; unmatched junction bases: 6. The CDR3 here is CASSARDRGEETQYF. CDR3 coding DNA: TGTGCCAGCAGCGCGAGGGACAGGGGGGAGGAGACCCAGTACTTC.

At least ten counts were recorded for this clonotype. This chain uses TRBV10-3 with TRBJ2-3; TRBD2 agrees at 15 bases. The V gene end was trimmed by 10 bases and the J gene end by 4 bases; junction bases not matched to a gene: 0. The germline CDR1 and CDR2 sequences are ENHRY and SYGVKD. The length of the CDR3 is 13 residues. CDR3 in amino acids: CARTSGGADTQYF. CDR3 nucleotides: TGTGCCAGGACTAGCGGGGGGGCAGATACGCAGTATTTT.

This clonotype was seen at least ten times. The rearrangement joins TRBV10-1 to TRBJ2-3; 7 positions match TRBD1. Germline CDR1 reads WNHNN; CDR2 reads SYGVQD (reference sequence). J lost 5 bases, V lost 5 bases, and 10 bases had no gene match. CDR3 length equals 15 residues. DNA of the CDR3: TGCGCCAGCAGTAGGACAGGCACCAGGGGAGATACGCAGTATTTT. Translated, it gives CASSRTGTRGDTQYF.

The rearrangement links TRBV29-1 to TRBJ2-7; 9 nucleotides align to TRBD2. This CDR3 spans 13 amino acids. Germline V gene data show CDR1 as SQVTM and CDR2 as ANQGSEA. Unmatched junction bases numbered 8, after V lost 7 bases and J lost 4 bases. CDR3 region: CSDCGRVSYEQYF. The CDR3 nucleotides read TGCAGCGATTGCGGGAGGGTTTCTTACGAGCAGTACTTC.

In its sample, this clonotype was seen a few times. The chain uses TRBV12-3 or TRBV12-4 and TRBJ2-7; the match to TRBD2 covers 12 bases. V shed 6 bases and J 6 bases; nucleotides not matched to a gene: 9. The CDR3 is 15 amino acids. The CDR3 protein is CASSYDGLAGTEQYF. DNA for the CDR3: TGTGCCAGCAGCTACGATGGACTAGCGGGGACCGAGCAGTACTTC.

This clonotype has only one observation. The rearrangement uses TRBV28 and TRBJ2-3; D gene unclear. Germline CDR1 reads MDHEN; CDR2 reads SYDVKM. This CDR3 spans 14 amino acids. V lost 5 bases to trimming and J lost 2 bases, with 11 bases between them. CDR3 sequence (DNA): TGTGCCAGCAGTAGTCCGGCCTACACAGATACGCAGTATTTT. It translates to CASSSPAYTDTQYF. Together with reference TRBV28 and TRBJ2-3, the CDR3 gives the full variable domain: DVKVTQSSRYLVKRTGEKVFLECVQDMDHENMFWYRQDPGLGLRLIYFSYDVKMKEKGDIPEGYSVSREKKERFSLILESASTNQTSMYLCASSSPAYTDTQYFGPGTRLTVL.

This chain joins TRBV28 and TRBJ1-3; D is ambiguous. Germline values: CDR1 MDHEN, CDR2 SYDVKM. Trimming cost V 6 bases and J 0 bases, with 15 bases left between them. CDR3 size: 16 residues. The CDR3 region is CASSPGPVGSGNTIYF. The CDR3 bases are TGTGCCAGCAGCCCCGGACCCGTCGGCTCTGGAAACACCATATATTTT.

This clonotype has ten or more counts. V is TRBV20-1 and J is TRBJ2-1, with 7 bases that match TRBD2. CDR3 size: 13 residues. Germline V lookup: CDR1 DFQATT, CDR2 SNEGSKA (reference sequence). Trimming at V came to 1 base and at J to 8 bases, leaving 5 bases not matched to a gene. The CDR3 nucleotides are TGCAGTGCTAGAGTTGGGACTACGGATGAGCAGTTCTTC. It specifies CSARVGTTDEQFF.

This rearrangement joins TRBV29-1 to TRBJ1-1, with D maybe TRBD1 (6 bases). The CDR3 loop spans 13 amino acids. CDR1 is SQVTM and CDR2 is ANQGSEA in the germline V gene. Trimming took off 4 bases at V and 7 bases at J, with 16 bases between the two ends. The CDR3, as DNA: TGCAGCGTTGTTCGCAGCAGGGGAATTGAAGCTTTCTTT. This encodes CSVVRSRGIEAFF. The full variable domain, its missing parts supplied by reference TRBV29-1 and TRBJ1-1, is SAVISQKPSRDICQRGTSLTIQCQVDSQVTMMFWYRQQPGQSLTLIATANQGSEATYESGFVIDKFPISRPNLTFSTLTVSNMSPEDSSIYLCSVVRSRGIEAFFGQGTRLTVV.

This clonotype was seen a handful of times. The chain couples TRBV7-2 to TRBJ1-6; D unresolved. Trimming left V 2 bases short and J 9 bases short, with 14 bases between. The CDR3 is 15 residues long. CDR1 and CDR2 (germline): SGHTA, FQGNSA. CDR3: CASSLYSVSRSPLHF. CDR3 DNA: TGTGCCAGCAGCTTATACAGCGTGAGTCGTTCACCCCTCCACTTT.

V is TRBV5-1 and J is TRBJ2-3, with TRBD1 as a possible D gene (6 bases). In germline, CDR1 is SGHRS, CDR2 YFSETQ. Trimming cost V 4 bases and J 0 bases, with 9 bases left between them. CDR3 length: 14 amino acids. The CDR3 DNA is TGCGCCAGCAGCGGGACACCTAGCACAGATACGCAGTATTTT. This sequence encodes CASSGTPSTDTQYF.

A few counts support this clonotype. Here the CDR3 DNA reads TGCGCCAGCAGCTTGGTACGCTGGGCAGATCCTAGCACAGATACGCAGTATTTT. Residues: CASSLVRWADPSTDTQYF. V gene TRBV5-1 combines with J gene TRBJ2-3; D not resolved. Germline CDR1 reads SGHRS; CDR2 reads YFSETQ. V lost 0 bases and J lost 0, with 17 bases in between. This CDR3 has 18 amino acids.

The CDR3 nucleotides read TGTGCCAGCAGCTTAACCGGGGGACTCGAAGAGACCCAGTACTTC. Translating it yields CASSLTGGLEETQYF. This chain joins TRBV7-3 and TRBJ2-5, with a tentative D call TRBD2 (6 bases). V gave up 0 bases and J gave up 3 bases, with 11 bases separating them. The germline V gene has CDR1 SGHTA and CDR2 FQGTGA. There are 15 residues in the CDR3.

Worth noting for this clonotype: No conserved phenylalanine or tryptophan is present at the end of the CDR3, so a read error is the likely explanation. The limits of the CDR3 on the DNA are not certain, so only TCRdb's listed CDR3 is given. The V and J genes are TRBV21-1 and TRBJ1-1; the listed D gene, TRBD1, was not tested against the DNA. TRBV21-1 corresponds to a pseudogene. The CDR3 spans 10 residues, counting both ends. The CDR3 region is CASSKPRDRV.

Ten or more counts support this clonotype. The V gene is TRBV20-1, the J gene TRBJ2-3; 12 nucleotides align to TRBD2. Germline V CDR1 and CDR2: DFQATT, SNEGSKA (reference sequence). The junction had 0 bases not matched to a gene; V was cut back by 1 base and J by 1 base. The CDR3 runs to 15 residues. The DNA for the CDR3 is TGCAGTGCTAGAGGACTAGCGGGGGGCACAGATACGCAGTATTTT. As protein: CSARGLAGGTDTQYF.

The CDR3 DNA sequence: TGTGCCAGCAGCTCCGGGACTAGCGGGAGTGGAAGCTCCTACAATGAGCAGTTCTTC. Its protein is CASSSGTSGSGSSYNEQFF. The V and J genes are TRBV11-2 and TRBJ2-1; 14 bases match TRBD2. This CDR3 contains 19 residues. Trimming cost V 4 bases and J 0 bases; bases outside gene matches: 8. CDR1 and CDR2 from the germline V gene are SGHAT and FQNNGV.

In its sample, this clonotype was seen a few times. This sequence joins TRBV7-6 and TRBJ2-3, with D perhaps TRBD2 (5 bases). CDR1 and CDR2 from the germline V gene are SGHVS and FNYEAQ. There are 15 residues in the CDR3. Trimming removed 4 bases from V and 2 bases from J, with 13 bases in between. CDR3 amino acids: CASSSGGSPTDTQYF. In nucleotides, the CDR3 is TGTGCCAGCAGCTCGGGTGGGAGCCCCACAGATACGCAGTATTTT.

The chain carries TRBV24-1 and TRBJ2-1; D is unresolved. This CDR3 is 15 amino acids long. Trimming removed 2 bases at V and 5 bases at J, with 12 bases between. The germline V gene has CDR1 KGHDR and CDR2 SFDVKD. CDR3 region: CATSDSTEEHNEQFF. The CDR3 DNA reads TGTGCCACCAGTGATTCCACAGAGGAACACAATGAGCAGTTCTTC.

The chain has TRBV29-1 and TRBJ2-7, with TRBD1 as a possible D gene (5 bases). Trimming removed 6 bases at V and 2 bases at J, with 14 bases between. Germline CDR1 and CDR2: SQVTM and ANQGSEA. There are 13 residues in the CDR3. The CDR3 is CSVAPGSPYEQYF. Here the CDR3 DNA reads TGCAGCGTCGCCCCAGGGTCTCCCTACGAGCAGTACTTC.

This clonotype was detected ten times or more. V usage is TRBV29-1 and J usage is TRBJ2-7; TRBD1 aligns across 10 bases. The V segment lost 7 bases and the J segment 4 bases; nucleotides outside the gene matches: 13. Germline assignment: CDR1 SQVTM and CDR2 ANQGSEA. The CDR3 has 15 residues. The CDR3 here is CSAKIPGQGIYEQYF. In DNA form, the CDR3 reads TGCAGCGCCAAAATCCCGGGACAGGGGATTTACGAGCAGTACTTC.

The rearrangement links TRBV7-3 to TRBJ2-3, with TRBD2 as a possible D gene (7 bases). V dropped 6 bases and J dropped 1 base, with 14 bases sitting between them. Germline CDR1 is SGHTA and CDR2 is FQGTGA. CDR3 length equals 15 residues. The CDR3 DNA reads as TGTGCCAGCAGAAGAAGGGGGGGCGGCACAGATACGCAGTATTTT. It codes for CASRRRGGGTDTQYF.

The chain carries TRBV28 and TRBJ2-5, with D uncertain. The germline V gene has CDR1 MDHEN and CDR2 SYDVKM. Trimming removed 6 bases at V and 0 bases at J, with 14 bases between. CDR3 length: 15 amino acids. The DNA for the CDR3 is TGTGCCAGCAGATGGACGGAAGACTACCAAGAGACCCAGTACTTC. Translating it yields CASRWTEDYQETQYF.

This chain joins TRBV20-1 and TRBJ2-1; D remains unclear. The CDR3 runs 13 residues. Germline CDR1 is DFQATT and CDR2 is SNEGSKA (reference sequence). Trimming removed 3 bases from V and 5 bases from J, with 11 bases in between. CDR3 in amino acids: CSARSYQDNEQFF. DNA of the CDR3: TGCAGTGCTAGGTCCTATCAAGACAATGAGCAGTTCTTC.

There are many counts of this clonotype. The V gene is TRBV29-1, the J gene TRBJ2-1, with 7 bases aligning to TRBD1. Germline CDR1 reads SQVTM; CDR2 reads ANQGSEA. Losses at the gene ends were 1 base for V and 3 bases for J; bases not matched to a gene: 9. The CDR3 has 16 amino acids. CDR3 sequence reads: CSVEGFHRGFYNEQFF. DNA of the CDR3: TGCAGCGTTGAAGGTTTCCACAGGGGTTTCTACAATGAGCAGTTCTTC.

Ten or more counts support this clonotype. The rearrangement joins TRBV29-1 to TRBJ2-1, with TRBD2 matching 13 bases. The V segment lost 1 base and the J segment 3 bases; nucleotides outside the gene matches: 6. Germline V gene data show CDR1 as SQVTM and CDR2 as ANQGSEA. The CDR3 is 17 residues long. This chain's CDR3 is CSVEGSTSGRYYNEQFF. Here the CDR3 DNA reads TGCAGCGTTGAAGGTTCGACTAGCGGGAGGTACTACAATGAGCAGTTCTTC.

This clonotype was picked up many times. This chain uses TRBV15 with TRBJ2-1; 8 nucleotides match TRBD2. V lost 4 bases and J lost 7; bases outside the gene matches: 6. Germline V gene sequence: CDR1 LNHNV, CDR2 YYDKDF (reference sequence). The CDR3 totals 14 residues. The CDR3 region has the DNA TGTGCCACCAGCAAAGGACTAGCTCCTAATGAGCAGTTCTTC. Its translation is CATSKGLAPNEQFF. The entire variable domain, with the rest obtained from reference TRBV15 and TRBJ2-1, is as follows: DAMVIQNPRYQVTQFGKPVTLSCSQTLNHNVMYWYQQKSSQAPKLLFHYYDKDFNNEADTPDNFQSRRPNTSFCFLDIRSPGLGDTAMYLCATSKGLAPNEQFFGPGTRLTVL.

A few counts support this clonotype. The chain uses TRBV28 and TRBJ2-1, with 8 positions matching TRBD1. The junction had 10 bases not matched to a gene; V was cut back by 6 bases and J by 6 bases. From germline, CDR1 is MDHEN and CDR2 SYDVKM. The CDR3 is 15 amino acids. CDR3 in DNA: TGTGCCAGCAGCCGTAGGACAGGGTGGATCAATGAGCAGTTCTTC. This translates into CASSRRTGWINEQFF.

This clonotype was counted many times. This rearrangement joins TRBV29-1 to TRBJ2-5, with D hard to call. Germline V lookup: CDR1 SQVTM, CDR2 ANQGSEA. The CDR3 extends over 15 amino acids. V was shortened by 7 bases and J by 1 base, with 19 bases between the two germline ends. CDR3 DNA: TGCAGCGCCTCCCCGGTCACGGATAGCCAAGAGACCCAGTACTTC. This gives the protein CSASPVTDSQETQYF.